The T cell receptor beta chain described here comes from a study of T cell changes during pregnancy in multiple sclerosis. The CDR3 runs 17 residues. V was shortened by 2 bases and J by 4 bases, with 20 bases between the two germline ends. The germline V gene has CDR1 SGHTA and CDR2 FQGTGA. Profiled with immunoSEQ multiplex PCR; TCRdb holds only in-frame clones, not every one. The sample consists of more than 50,000 clones, more than 90% of them appearing once. This clone was recorded once. The V call is TRBV7-3, the J call TRBJ2-5, with D perhaps matching TRBD2 (6 bases). The starting material was peripheral blood, obtained in the first trimester of pregnancy. The TCR originated in a female donor in good health, enrolled as a control in a pregnancy study. The CDR3 bases are TGTGCCAGCAGCTTAGCCCCCGGGACTGGTACCGCAGAGACCCAGTACTTC. As protein: CASSLAPGTGTAETQYF. The whole variable domain, remainder taken from reference TRBV7-3 and TRBJ2-5, is GAGVSQTPSNKVTEKGKYVELRCDPISGHTALYWYRQSLGQGPEFLIYFQGTGAADDSGLPNDRFFAVRPEGSVSTLKIQRTERGDSAVYLCASSLAPGTGTAETQYFGPGTRLLVL.